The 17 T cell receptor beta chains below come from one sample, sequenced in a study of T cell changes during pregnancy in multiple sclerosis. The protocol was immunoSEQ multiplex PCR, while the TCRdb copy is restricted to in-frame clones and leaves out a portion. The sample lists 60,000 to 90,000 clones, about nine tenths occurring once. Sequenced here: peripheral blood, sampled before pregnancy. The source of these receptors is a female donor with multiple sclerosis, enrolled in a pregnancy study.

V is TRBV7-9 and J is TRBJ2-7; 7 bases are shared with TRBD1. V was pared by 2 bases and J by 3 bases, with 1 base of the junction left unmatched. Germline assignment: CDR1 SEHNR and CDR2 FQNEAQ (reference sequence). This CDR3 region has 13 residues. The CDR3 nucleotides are TGTGCCAGCAGCTTAAGACAGGGCTACGAGCAGTACTTC. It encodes CASSLRQGYEQYF.

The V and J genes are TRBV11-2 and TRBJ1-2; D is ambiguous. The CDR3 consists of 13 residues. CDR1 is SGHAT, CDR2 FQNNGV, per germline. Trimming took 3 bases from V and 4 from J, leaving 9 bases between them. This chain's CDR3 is CASSLRPGYGYTF. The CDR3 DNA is TGTGCCAGCAGCTTGCGGCCCGGCTATGGCTACACCTTC.

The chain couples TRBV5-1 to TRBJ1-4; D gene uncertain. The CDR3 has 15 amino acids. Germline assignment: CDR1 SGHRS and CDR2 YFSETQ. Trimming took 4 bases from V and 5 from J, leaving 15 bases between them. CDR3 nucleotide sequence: TGCGCCAGCAGCCGTAACACCGGACTAAATGAAAAACTGTTTTTT. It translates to CASSRNTGLNEKLFF.

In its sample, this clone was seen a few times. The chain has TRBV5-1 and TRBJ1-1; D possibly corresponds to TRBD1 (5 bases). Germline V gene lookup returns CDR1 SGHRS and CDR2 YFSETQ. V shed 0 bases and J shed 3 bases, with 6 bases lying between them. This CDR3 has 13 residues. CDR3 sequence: CASSLGGDTEAFF. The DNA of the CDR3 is TGCGCCAGCAGCTTGGGGGGGGACACTGAAGCTTTCTTT.

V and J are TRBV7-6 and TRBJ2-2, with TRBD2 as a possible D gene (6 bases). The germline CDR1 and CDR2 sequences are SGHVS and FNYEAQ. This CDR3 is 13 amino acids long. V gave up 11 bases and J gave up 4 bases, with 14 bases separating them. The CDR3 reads CAGGYRGTGELFF. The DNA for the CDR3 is TGTGCCGGGGGGTACCGGGGCACCGGGGAGCTGTTTTTT.

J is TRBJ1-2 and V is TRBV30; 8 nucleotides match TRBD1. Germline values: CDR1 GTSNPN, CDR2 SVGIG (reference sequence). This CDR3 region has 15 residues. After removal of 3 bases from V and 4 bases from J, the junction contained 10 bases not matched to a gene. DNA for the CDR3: TGTGCCTGGAGGAGGGGGACAGGTCGGACCTATGGCTACACCTTC. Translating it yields CAWRRGTGRTYGYTF.

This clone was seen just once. The DNA for the CDR3 is TGCGCCAGCAGCACCTGGGCGGGGGATCATGGCTACACCTTC. Translated: CASSTWAGDHGYTF. This chain connects TRBV4-1 to TRBJ1-2; D perhaps matches TRBD1 (5 bases). Trimming took off 5 bases at V and 6 bases at J, with 16 bases between the two ends. CDR3 length: 14 amino acids. The germline V gene encodes CDR1 MGHRA and CDR2 YSYEKL.

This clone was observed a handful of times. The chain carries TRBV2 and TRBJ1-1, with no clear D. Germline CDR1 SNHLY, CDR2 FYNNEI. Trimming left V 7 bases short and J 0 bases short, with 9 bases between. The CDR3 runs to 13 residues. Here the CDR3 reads CASMASLNTEAFF. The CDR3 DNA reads TGTGCCAGCATGGCTAGCCTGAACACTGAAGCTTTCTTT.

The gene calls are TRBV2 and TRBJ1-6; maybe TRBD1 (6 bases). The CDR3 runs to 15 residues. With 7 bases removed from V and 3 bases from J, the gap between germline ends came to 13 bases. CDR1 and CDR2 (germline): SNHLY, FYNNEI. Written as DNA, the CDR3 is TGTGCCAGCATTTGGGGGCCCAGCTATAATTCACCCCTCCACTTT. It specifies CASIWGPSYNSPLHF.

The CDR3 loop reads CASSQVGRTHGYTF. In nucleotides, the CDR3 is TGCGCCAGCAGCCAAGTTGGGAGAACTCACGGCTACACCTTC. V is TRBV4-1 and J is TRBJ1-2; D gene uncertain. The CDR3 length is 14 residues. V shed 1 base and J shed 8 bases, with 14 bases lying between them. Germline V gene data show CDR1 as MGHRA and CDR2 as YSYEKL.

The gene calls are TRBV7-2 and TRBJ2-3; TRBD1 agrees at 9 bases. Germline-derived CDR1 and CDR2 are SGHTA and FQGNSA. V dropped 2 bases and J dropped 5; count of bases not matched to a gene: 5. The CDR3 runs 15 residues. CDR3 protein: CASSLHRGLEDTQYF. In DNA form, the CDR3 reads TGTGCCAGCAGCTTACACAGGGGGCTGGAAGATACGCAGTATTTT.

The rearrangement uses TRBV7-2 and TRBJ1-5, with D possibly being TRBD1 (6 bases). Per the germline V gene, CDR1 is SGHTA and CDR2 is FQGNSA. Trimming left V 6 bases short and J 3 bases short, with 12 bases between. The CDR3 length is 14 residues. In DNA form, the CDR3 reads TGTGCCAGCAGTCCGGACAGCTCCAATCAGCCCCAGCATTTT. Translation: CASSPDSSNQPQHF.

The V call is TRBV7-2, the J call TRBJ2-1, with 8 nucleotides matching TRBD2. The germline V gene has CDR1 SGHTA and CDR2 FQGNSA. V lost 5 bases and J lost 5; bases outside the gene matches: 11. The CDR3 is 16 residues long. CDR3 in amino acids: CASSPLTGGPNNEQFF. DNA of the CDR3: TGTGCCAGCAGCCCCCTAACGGGGGGGCCTAACAATGAGCAGTTCTTC.

Here the CDR3 DNA reads TGTGCCAGCAGTGAAGACAGGCCACCTAATTCACCCCTCCACTTT. This gives the protein CASSEDRPPNSPLHF. The rearrangement uses TRBV6-1 and TRBJ1-6; maybe TRBD1 (5 bases). The CDR3 totals 15 residues. Trimming removed 1 base at V and 6 bases at J, with 10 bases between. Germline assignment: CDR1 MNHNS and CDR2 SASEGT.

The CDR3 nucleotides read TGTGCCAGCAGCTTGGGCCACGGACAGGGGCACGGCGGCTACACCTTC. Its protein is CASSLGHGQGHGGYTF. The chain uses TRBV7-8 and TRBJ1-2; the match to TRBD1 covers 9 bases. This CDR3 comprises 16 residues. Germline V gene data show CDR1 as SGHVS and CDR2 as FQNEAQ. V gave up 3 bases and J gave up 8 bases; unmatched junction bases: 13.

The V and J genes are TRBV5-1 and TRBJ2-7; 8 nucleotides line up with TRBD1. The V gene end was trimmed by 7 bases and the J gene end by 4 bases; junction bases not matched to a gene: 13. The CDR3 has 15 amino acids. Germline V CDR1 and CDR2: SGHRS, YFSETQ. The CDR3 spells CASALGTGQAYEQYF. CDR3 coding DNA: TGCGCCAGCGCACTTGGGACGGGACAGGCGTACGAGCAGTACTTC. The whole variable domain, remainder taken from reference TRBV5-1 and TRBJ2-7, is KAGVTQTPRYLIKTRGQQVTLSCSPISGHRSVSWYQQTPGQGLQFLFEYFSETQRNKGNFPGRFSGRQFSNSRSEMNVSTLELGDSALYLCASALGTGQAYEQYFGPGTRLTVT.

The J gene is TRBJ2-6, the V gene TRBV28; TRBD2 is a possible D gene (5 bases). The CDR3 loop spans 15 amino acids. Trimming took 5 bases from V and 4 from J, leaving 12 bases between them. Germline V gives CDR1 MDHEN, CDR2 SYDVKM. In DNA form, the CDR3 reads TGTGCCAGCAGTCTAACGGGGTCGGGGGCCAACGTCCTGACTTTC. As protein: CASSLTGSGANVLTF.